The rows below give T cell receptor beta chains drawn from one sample of a study of T cell responses to AZD1222 COVID-19 vaccine. Produced via immunoSEQ multiplex PCR; TCRdb's table is partial and in-frame only. The sample yields roughly 98,000 clones, more than 80% seen once. The material sequenced was peripheral blood, taken on day 0 of AZD1222 vaccination. Receptors were obtained from an adult in good health. The CDR3 runs from the conserved cysteine through the conserved F or W. D genes are given only for firm matches. The size entry is marked missing in some rows and otherwise reads once, few, many or a size class.

D: TRBD2
V: TRBV18
size: NA
J: TRBJ2-6
CDR3: CASSPLPSGGASGANVLTF
DNA: TGTGCCAGCTCCCCCCTGCCTAGCGGGGGGGCATCCGGGGCCAACGTCCTGACTTTC

D: TRBD1
V: TRBV6-1
size: NA
J: TRBJ2-1
CDR3: CASSGPRSTGTYNEQFF
DNA: TGTGCCAGCAGTGGTCCCCGATCGACAGGGACCTACAATGAGCAGTTCTTC

D: TRBD1
V: TRBV28
size: once
J: TRBJ2-2
CDR3: CASSVTGTGVIGGELFF
DNA: TGTGCCAGCAGCGTCACCGGGACAGGGGTAATTGGCGGGGAGCTGTTTTTT

D: NA
V: TRBV28
size: few
J: TRBJ1-2
CDR3: CASSLEGFGGYTF
DNA: TGTGCCAGCAGTTTGGAGGGATTCGGGGGCTACACCTTC

D: NA
V: TRBV6-5
size: NA
J: TRBJ1-1
CDR3: CASSSNFGGRNTEAFF
DNA: TGTGCCAGCAGTTCCAATTTTGGGGGGCGCAACACTGAAGCTTTCTTT

D: TRBD1
V: TRBV19
size: NA
J: TRBJ1-3
CDR3: CASQGARNTIYF
DNA: TGTGCCAGTCAGGGGGCAAGGAACACCATATATTTT

D: TRBD2
V: TRBV30
size: NA
J: TRBJ2-7
CDR3: CAWSVRTGLAGGGGQYF
DNA: TGTGCCTGGAGTGTACGGACCGGACTAGCGGGAGGGGGCGGGCAGTACTTC

D: NA
V: TRBV5-1
size: NA
J: TRBJ1-5
CDR3: CASSLWGGSNQPQHF
DNA: TGCGCCAGCAGCTTGTGGGGTGGTAGCAATCAGCCCCAGCATTTT

D: NA
V: TRBV5-1
size: few
J: TRBJ1-2
CDR3: CASSLEIRTNGYTF
DNA: TGCGCCAGCAGCTTGGAAATTAGGACAAATGGCTACACCTTC

D: TRBD1
V: TRBV6-5
size: NA
J: TRBJ1-3
CDR3: CASNNRGLSGNTIYF
DNA: TGTGCCAGCAATAACAGGGGTCTCTCTGGAAACACCATATATTTT

D: NA
V: TRBV18
size: NA
J: TRBJ1-2
CDR3: CASSPPISGDGLNGYTF
DNA: TGTGCCAGCTCACCACCAATATCAGGGGACGGATTAAATGGCTACACCTTC

D: NA
V: TRBV9
size: NA
J: TRBJ1-1
CDR3: CASSVGWTGDTEAFF
DNA: TGTGCCAGCAGCGTAGGTTGGACTGGGGACACTGAAGCTTTCTTT